The present TCR beta chain was sequenced within a study of blood T cells in healthy people across ages. Study observations and caveats: Age advanced and TCR beta diversity per million T cells fell, roughly linearly.

Comments on this clonotype: No antigen is known for it.

Then a second PCR, running roughly 7 to 11 cycles, was carried out with a sample-barcoded 5' primer and a J-beta primer mix. Each cDNA molecule received a tag from a template-switch adaptor that had 12 random nucleotides. TCRdb passed the 5' RACE reads through MiXCR, listing each CDR3 protein once. This sample has 780,000 or so distinct CDR3 sequences; roughly three fifths occur once, and the top ten carry roughly 24%. The receptor was isolated from a man aged 40-49 years in good health. Sequencing was performed on blood.

The CDR3 loop reads CSARDQRGLRETQYF. In nucleotides, the CDR3 is TGCAGTGCTAGAGATCAGCGGGGGCTTAGGGAGACCCAGTACTTC. The J gene is TRBJ2-5, the V gene TRBV20-1; 8 bases match TRBD2. Unmatched junction bases numbered 8, after V lost 0 bases and J lost 5 bases. The CDR3 extends over 15 amino acids. The germline gives CDR1 DFQATT, CDR2 SNEGSKA (reference sequence).